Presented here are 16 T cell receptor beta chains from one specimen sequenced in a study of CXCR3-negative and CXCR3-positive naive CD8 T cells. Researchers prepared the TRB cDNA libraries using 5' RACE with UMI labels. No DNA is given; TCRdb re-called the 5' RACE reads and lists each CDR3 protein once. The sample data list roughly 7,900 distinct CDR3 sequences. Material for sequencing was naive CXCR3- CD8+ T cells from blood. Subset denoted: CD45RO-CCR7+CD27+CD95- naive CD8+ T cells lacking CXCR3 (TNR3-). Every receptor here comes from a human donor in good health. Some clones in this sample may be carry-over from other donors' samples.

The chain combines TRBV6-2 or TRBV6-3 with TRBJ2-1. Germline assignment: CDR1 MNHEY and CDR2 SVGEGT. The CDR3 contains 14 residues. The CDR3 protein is CASSYQDSYNEQFF.

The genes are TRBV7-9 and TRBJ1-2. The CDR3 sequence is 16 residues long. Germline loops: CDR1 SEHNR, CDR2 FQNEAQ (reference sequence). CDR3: CASSLFTTETNYGYTF. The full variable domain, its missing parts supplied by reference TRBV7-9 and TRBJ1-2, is DTGVSQNPRHKITKRGQNVTFRCDPISEHNRLYWYRQTLGQGPEFLTYFQNEAQLEKSRLLSDRFSAERPKGSFSTLEIQRTEQGDSAMYLCASSLFTTETNYGYTFGSGTRLTVV.

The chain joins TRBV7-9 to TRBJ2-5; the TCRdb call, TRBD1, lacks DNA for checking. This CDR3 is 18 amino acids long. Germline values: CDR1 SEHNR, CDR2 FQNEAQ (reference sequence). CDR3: CASSFRPGDRGSQETQYF.

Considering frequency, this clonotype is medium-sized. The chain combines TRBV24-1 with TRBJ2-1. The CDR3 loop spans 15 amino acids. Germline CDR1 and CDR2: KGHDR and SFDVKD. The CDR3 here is CATSDVGGFYNEQFF.

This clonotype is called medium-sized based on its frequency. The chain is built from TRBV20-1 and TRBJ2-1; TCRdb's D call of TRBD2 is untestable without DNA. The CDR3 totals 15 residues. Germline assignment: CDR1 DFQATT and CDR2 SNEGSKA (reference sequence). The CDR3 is CSARDIASGYNEQFF.

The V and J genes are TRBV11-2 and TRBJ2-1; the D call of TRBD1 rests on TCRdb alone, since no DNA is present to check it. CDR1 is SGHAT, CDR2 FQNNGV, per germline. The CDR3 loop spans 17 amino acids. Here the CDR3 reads CASSLDWGDKPHNEQFF.

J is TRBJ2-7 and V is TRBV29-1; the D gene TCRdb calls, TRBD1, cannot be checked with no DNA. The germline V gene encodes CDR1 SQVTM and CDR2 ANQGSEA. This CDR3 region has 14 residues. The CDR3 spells CSVVLLDRTYEQYF.

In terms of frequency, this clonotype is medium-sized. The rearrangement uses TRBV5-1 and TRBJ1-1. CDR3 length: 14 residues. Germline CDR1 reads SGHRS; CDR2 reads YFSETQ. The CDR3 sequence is CASSLVVMNTEAFF.

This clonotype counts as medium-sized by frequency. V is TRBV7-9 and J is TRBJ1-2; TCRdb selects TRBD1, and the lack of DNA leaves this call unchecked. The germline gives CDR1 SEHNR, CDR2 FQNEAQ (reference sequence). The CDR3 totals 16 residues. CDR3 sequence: CASSPYGQGTNYGYTF.

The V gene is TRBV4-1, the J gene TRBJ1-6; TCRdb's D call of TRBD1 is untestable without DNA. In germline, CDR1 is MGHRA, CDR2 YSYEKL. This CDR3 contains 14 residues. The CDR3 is CASSQGGGLSPLHF.

This chain's CDR3 is CATSRAQAGELFF. The V call is TRBV15, the J call TRBJ2-2. This CDR3 is built from 13 residues. Germline V CDR1 and CDR2: LNHNV, YYDKDF (reference sequence).

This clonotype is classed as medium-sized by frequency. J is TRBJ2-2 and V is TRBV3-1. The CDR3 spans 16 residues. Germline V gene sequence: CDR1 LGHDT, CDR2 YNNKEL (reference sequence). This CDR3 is CASSQEGIADTGELFF.

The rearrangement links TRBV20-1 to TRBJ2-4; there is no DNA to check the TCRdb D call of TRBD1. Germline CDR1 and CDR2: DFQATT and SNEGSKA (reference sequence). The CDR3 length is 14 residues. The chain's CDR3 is CSARRSGELVIQYF.

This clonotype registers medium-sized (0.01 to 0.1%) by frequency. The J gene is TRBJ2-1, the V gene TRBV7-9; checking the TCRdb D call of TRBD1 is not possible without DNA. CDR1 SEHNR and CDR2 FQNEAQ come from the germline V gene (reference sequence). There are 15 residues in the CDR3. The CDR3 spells CASSVSRDRLNEQFF.

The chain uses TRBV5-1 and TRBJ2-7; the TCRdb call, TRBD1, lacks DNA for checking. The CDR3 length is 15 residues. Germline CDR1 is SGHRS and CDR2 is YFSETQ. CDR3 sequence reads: CASSLWDTPSYEQYF.

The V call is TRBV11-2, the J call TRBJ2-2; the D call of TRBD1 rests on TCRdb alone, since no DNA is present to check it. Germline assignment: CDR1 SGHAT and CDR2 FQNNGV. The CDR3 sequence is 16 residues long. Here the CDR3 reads CASSLVYEPQGGELFF.